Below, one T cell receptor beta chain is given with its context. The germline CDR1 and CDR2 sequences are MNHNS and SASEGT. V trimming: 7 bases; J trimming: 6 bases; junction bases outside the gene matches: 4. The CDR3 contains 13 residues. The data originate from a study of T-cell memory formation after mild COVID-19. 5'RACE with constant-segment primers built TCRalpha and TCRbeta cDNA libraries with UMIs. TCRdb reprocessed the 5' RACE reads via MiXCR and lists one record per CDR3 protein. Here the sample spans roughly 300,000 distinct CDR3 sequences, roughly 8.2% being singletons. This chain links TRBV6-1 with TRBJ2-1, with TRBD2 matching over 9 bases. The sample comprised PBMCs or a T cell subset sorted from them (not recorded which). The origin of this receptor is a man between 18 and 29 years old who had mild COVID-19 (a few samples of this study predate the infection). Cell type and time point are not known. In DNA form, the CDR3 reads TGTGCCAGCATGATTAGCGGGGGCAATGAGCAGTTCTTC. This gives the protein CASMISGGNEQFF.